Described below is a single TCR beta chain sequence and its context. Its antigen is unidentified. The source of the sample is a study of shared clonotypes between healthy human individuals. Study-wide background: Three men and a couple of women, aged 18 to 49, were donors. Study-level points and caveats: Across subsets, estimated richness was generally greater for naive than for memory populations.

Profiling relied on immunoSEQ multiplex PCR, and the TCRdb table lists in-frame clones only, not all of them. The profile shows roughly 1,000,000 clones, approximately 78% of them singletons. The TCR sequence derives from a man between 18 and 35 years old in good health. Some clones in this sample may be carry-over from other donors' samples. Input material: memory CD4+ T cells from PBMCs. Specified subset: CD45RA-negative fraction.

The CDR3 spells CASSTGLVIYEQYF. The CDR3 DNA is TGTGCCAGCAGCACCGGACTAGTTATCTACGAGCAGTACTTC. The chain uses TRBV7-2 and TRBJ2-7, with 7 bases lining up with TRBD2. V was pared by 5 bases and J by 3 bases, with 7 bases of the junction left unmatched. The CDR3 has 14 residues. Germline-derived CDR1 and CDR2 are SGHTA and FQGNSA.